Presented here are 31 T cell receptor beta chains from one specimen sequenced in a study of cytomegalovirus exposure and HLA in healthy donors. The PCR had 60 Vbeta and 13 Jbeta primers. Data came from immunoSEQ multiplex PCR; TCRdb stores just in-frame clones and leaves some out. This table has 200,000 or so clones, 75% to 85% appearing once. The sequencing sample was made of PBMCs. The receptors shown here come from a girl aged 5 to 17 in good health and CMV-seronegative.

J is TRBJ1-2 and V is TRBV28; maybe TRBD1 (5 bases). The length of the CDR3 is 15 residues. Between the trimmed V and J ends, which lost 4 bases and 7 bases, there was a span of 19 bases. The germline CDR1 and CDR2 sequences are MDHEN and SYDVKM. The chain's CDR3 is CASSSGDSRLGGYTF. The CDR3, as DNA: TGTGCCAGCAGTTCCGGGGACTCTCGCCTCGGTGGCTACACCTTC.

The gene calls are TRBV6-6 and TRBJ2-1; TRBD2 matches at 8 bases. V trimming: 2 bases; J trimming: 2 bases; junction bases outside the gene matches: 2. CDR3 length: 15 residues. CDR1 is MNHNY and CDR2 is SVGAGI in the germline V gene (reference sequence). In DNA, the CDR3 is TGTGCCAGCAGTTACGTCGGGGGGGCCTACAATGAGCAGTTCTTC. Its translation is CASSYVGGAYNEQFF.

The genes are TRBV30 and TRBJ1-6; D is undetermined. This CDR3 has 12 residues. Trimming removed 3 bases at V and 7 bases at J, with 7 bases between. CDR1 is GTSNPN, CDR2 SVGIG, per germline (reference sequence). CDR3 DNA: TGTGCCTGGAGGCAAGCAAATTCACCCCTCCACTTT. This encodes CAWRQANSPLHF.

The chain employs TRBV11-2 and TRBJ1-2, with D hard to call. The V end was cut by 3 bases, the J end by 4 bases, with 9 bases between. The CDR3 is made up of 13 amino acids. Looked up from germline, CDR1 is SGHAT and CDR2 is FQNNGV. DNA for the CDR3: TGTGCCAGCAGCTTCGGGGTCTCCTATGGCTACACCTTC. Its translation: CASSFGVSYGYTF. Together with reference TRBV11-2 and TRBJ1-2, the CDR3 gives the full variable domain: EAGVAQSPRYKIIEKRQSVAFWCNPISGHATLYWYQQILGQGPKLLIQFQNNGVVDDSQLPKDRFSAERLKGVDSTLKIQPAKLEDSAVYLCASSFGVSYGYTFGSGTRLTVV.

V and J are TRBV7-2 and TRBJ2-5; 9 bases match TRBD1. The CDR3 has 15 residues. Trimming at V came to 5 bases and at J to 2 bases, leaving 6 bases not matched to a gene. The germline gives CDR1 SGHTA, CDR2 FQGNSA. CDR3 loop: CASSHSGTGQETQYF. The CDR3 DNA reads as TGTGCCAGCAGCCACTCCGGGACAGGGCAAGAGACCCAGTACTTC.

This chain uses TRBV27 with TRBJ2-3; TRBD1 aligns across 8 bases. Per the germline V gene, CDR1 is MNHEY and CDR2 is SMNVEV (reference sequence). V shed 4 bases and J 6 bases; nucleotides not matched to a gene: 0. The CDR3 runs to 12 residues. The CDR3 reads CASSWTGDTQYF. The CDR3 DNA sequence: TGTGCCAGCAGTTGGACAGGGGATACGCAGTATTTT.

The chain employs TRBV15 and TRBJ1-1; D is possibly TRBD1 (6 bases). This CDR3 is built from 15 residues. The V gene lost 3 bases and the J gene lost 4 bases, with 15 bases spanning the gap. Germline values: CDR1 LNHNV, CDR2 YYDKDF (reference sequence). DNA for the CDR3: TGTGCCACCAGCAGGGGGGTACTACAGGGCACTGAAGCTTTCTTT. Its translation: CATSRGVLQGTEAFF.

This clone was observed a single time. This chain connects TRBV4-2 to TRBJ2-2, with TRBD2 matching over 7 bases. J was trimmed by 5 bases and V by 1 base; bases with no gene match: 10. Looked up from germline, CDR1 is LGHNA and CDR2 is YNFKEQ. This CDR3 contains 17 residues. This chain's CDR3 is CASSQGVGGSGTGELFF. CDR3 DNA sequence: TGTGCCAGCAGCCAAGGGGTCGGCGGGAGCGGAACCGGGGAGCTGTTTTTT.

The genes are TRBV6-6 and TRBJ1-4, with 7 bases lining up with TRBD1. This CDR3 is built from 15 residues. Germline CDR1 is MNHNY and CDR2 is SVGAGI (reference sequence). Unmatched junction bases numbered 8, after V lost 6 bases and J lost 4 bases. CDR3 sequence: CASRRDSRFNEKLFF. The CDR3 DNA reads TGTGCCAGCAGGAGGGACAGCAGATTTAATGAAAAACTGTTTTTT.

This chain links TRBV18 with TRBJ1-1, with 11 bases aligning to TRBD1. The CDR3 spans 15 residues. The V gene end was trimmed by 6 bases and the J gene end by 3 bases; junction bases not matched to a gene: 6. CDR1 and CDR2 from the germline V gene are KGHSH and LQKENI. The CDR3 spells CASSRSGQGDTEAFF. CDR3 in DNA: TGTGCCAGCTCTCGCTCGGGACAGGGGGACACTGAAGCTTTCTTT. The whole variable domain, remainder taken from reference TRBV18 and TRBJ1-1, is NAGVMQNPRHLVRRRGQEARLRCSPMKGHSHVYWYRQLPEEGLKFMVYLQKENIIDESGMPKERFSAEFPKEGPSILRIQQVVRGDSAAYFCASSRSGQGDTEAFFGQGTRLTVV.

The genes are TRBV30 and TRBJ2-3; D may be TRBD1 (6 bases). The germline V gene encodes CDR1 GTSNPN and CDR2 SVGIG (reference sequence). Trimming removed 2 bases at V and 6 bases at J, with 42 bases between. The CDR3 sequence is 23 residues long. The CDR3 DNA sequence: TGTGCCTGGAGTCTCCTCTGGGGGCTTACTGATATGGAACGGGGTAAAATGTGGGATACGCAGTATTTT. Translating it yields CAWSLLWGLTDMERGKMWDTQYF.

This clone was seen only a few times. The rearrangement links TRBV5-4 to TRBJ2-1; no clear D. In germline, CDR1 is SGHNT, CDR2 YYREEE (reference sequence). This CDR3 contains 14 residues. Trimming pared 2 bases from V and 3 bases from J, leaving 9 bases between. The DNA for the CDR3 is TGTGCCAGCAGCTTCGGCGGATACTACAATGAGCAGTTCTTC. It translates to CASSFGGYYNEQFF.

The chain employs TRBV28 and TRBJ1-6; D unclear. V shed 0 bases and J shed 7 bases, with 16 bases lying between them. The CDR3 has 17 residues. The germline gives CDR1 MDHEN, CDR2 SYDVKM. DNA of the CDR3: TGTGCCAGCAGTTTATGGGCCGTTGGGGAGGTGAATTCACCCCTCCACTTT. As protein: CASSLWAVGEVNSPLHF.

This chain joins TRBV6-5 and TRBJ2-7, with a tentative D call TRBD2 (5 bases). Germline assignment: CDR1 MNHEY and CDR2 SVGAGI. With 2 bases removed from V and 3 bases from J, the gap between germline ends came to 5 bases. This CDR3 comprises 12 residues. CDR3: CASSYRGYEQYF. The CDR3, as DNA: TGTGCCAGCAGTTACCGGGGCTACGAGCAGTACTTC.

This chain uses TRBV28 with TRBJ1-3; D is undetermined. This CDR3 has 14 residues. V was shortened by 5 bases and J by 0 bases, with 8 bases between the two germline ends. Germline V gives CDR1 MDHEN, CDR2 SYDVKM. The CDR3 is CASSPGYSGNTIYF. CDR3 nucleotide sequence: TGTGCCAGCAGTCCCGGTTACTCTGGAAACACCATATATTTT.

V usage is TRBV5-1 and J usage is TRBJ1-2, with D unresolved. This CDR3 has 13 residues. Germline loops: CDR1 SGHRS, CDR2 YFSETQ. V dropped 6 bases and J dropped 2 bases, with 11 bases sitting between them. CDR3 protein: CASTNTGNYGYTF. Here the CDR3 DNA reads TGCGCCAGCACCAATACGGGGAACTATGGCTACACCTTC.

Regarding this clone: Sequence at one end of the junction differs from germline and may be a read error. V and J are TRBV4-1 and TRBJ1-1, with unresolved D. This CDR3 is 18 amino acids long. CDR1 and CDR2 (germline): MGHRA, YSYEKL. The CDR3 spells CASNQEGGQRPMNTEAFF. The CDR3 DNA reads TGCGCCAGCAACCAAGAAGGCGGTCAAAGACCAATGAACACTGAAGCTTTCTTT.

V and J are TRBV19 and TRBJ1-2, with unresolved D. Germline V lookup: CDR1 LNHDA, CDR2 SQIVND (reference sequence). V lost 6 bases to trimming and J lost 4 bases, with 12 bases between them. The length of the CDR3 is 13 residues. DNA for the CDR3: TGTGCCAGTAGCCCTACGGGGTTCTATGGCTACACCTTC. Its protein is CASSPTGFYGYTF.

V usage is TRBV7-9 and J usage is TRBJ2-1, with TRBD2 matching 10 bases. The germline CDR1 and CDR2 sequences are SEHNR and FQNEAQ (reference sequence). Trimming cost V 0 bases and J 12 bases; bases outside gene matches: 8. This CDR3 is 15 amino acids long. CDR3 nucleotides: TGTGCCAGCAGCTTAGCAGCGGGAGGGCCACATGGGCAGTTCTTC. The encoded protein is CASSLAAGGPHGQFF.

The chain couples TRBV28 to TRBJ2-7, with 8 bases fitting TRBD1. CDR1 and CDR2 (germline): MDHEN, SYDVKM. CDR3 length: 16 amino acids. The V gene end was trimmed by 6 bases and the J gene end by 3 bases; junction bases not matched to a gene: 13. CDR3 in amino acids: CASSLTGTGHVYEQYF. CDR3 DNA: TGTGCCAGCAGCCTTACTGGGACAGGTCACGTCTACGAGCAGTACTTC.

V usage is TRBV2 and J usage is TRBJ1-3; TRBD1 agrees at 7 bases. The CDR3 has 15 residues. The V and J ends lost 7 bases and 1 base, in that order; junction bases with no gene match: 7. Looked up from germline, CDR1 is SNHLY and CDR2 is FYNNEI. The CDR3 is CASKTGRWSGNTIYF. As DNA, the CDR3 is TGTGCCAGCAAGACAGGGAGATGGTCTGGAAACACCATATATTTT.

CDR3 DNA sequence: TGTGCCAGCAGCTCCCGGCCAAAGACACCCGGAAGCAATCAGCCCCAGCATTTT. This codes for CASSSRPKTPGSNQPQHF. The chain recombines TRBV7-9 with TRBJ1-5; D gene ambiguous. CDR1 and CDR2 from the germline V gene are SEHNR and FQNEAQ (reference sequence). Trimming pared 4 bases from V and 1 base from J, leaving 20 bases between. This CDR3 comprises 18 residues.

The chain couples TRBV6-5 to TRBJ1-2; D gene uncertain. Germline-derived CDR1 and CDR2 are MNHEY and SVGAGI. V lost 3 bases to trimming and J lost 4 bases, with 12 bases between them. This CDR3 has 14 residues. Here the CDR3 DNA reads TGTGCCAGCAGTTATTGGGAGGGCAGCTATGGCTACACCTTC. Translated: CASSYWEGSYGYTF.

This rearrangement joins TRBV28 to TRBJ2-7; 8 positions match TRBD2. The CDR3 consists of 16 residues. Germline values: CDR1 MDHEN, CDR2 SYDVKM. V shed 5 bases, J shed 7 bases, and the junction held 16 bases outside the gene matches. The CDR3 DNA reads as TGTGCCAGCAGTCGTGCCCCGGGACTAGGGGGACGGGAGCAGTACTTC. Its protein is CASSRAPGLGGREQYF.

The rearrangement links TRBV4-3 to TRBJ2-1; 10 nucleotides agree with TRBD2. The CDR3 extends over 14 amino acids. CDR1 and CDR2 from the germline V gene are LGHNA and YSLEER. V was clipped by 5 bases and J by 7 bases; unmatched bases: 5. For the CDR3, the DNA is TGCGCCAGCAGCAAAGGACTAGCGGTGAATGAGCAGTTCTTC. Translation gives CASSKGLAVNEQFF.

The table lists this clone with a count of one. DNA of the CDR3: TGTGCCAGCTCACCAACTTCCGACAGGGGATATGACACCTTC. Its translation: CASSPTSDRGYDTF. The chain employs TRBV18 and TRBJ1-2; 8 bases match TRBD1. The length of the CDR3 is 14 residues. The junction had 11 bases not matched to a gene; V was cut back by 2 bases and J by 12 bases. Germline V CDR1 and CDR2: KGHSH, LQKENI.

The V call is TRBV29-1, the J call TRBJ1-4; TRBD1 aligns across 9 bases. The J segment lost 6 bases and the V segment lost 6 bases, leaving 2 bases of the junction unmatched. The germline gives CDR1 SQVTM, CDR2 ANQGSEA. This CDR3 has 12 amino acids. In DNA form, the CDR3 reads TGCAGCGTCCGGGACAGGGATGAAAAACTGTTTTTT. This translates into CSVRDRDEKLFF.

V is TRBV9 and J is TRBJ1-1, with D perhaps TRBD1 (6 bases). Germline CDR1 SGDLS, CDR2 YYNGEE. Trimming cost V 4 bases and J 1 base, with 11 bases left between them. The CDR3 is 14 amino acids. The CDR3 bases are TGTGCCAGCAGCTTTAGGACAGAGAACACTGAAGCTTTCTTT. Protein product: CASSFRTENTEAFF. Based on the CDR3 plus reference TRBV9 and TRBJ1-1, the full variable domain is DSGVTQTPKHLITATGQRVTLRCSPRSGDLSVYWYQQSLDQGLQFLIQYYNGEERAKGNILERFSAQQFPDLHSELNLSSLELGDSALYFCASSFRTENTEAFFGQGTRLTVV.

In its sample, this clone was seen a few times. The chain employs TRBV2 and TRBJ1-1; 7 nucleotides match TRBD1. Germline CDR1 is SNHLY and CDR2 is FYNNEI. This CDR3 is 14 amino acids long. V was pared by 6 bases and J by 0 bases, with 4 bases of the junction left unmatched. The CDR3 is CASSFRGLNTEAFF. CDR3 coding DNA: TGTGCCAGCAGCTTTAGGGGGCTGAACACTGAAGCTTTCTTT.

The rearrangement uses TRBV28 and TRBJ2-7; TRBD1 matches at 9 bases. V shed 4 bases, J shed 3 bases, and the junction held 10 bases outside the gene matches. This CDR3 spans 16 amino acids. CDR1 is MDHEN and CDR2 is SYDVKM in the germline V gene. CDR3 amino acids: CASSYPWGQGSYEQYF. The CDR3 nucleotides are TGTGCCAGCAGTTACCCCTGGGGACAGGGAAGCTACGAGCAGTACTTC. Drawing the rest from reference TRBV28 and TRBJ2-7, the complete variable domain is DVKVTQSSRYLVKRTGEKVFLECVQDMDHENMFWYRQDPGLGLRLIYFSYDVKMKEKGDIPEGYSVSREKKERFSLILESASTNQTSMYLCASSYPWGQGSYEQYFGPGTRLTVT.

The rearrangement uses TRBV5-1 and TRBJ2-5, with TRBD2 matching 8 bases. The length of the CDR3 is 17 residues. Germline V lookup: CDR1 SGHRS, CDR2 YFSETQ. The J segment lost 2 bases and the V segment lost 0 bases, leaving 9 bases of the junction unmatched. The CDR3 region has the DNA TGCGCCAGCAGCTTGGTGGGCACGGGACTAGGACAAGAGACCCAGTACTTC. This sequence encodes CASSLVGTGLGQETQYF. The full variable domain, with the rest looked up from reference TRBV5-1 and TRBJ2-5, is KAGVTQTPRYLIKTRGQQVTLSCSPISGHRSVSWYQQTPGQGLQFLFEYFSETQRNKGNFPGRFSGRQFSNSRSEMNVSTLELGDSALYLCASSLVGTGLGQETQYFGPGTRLLVL.